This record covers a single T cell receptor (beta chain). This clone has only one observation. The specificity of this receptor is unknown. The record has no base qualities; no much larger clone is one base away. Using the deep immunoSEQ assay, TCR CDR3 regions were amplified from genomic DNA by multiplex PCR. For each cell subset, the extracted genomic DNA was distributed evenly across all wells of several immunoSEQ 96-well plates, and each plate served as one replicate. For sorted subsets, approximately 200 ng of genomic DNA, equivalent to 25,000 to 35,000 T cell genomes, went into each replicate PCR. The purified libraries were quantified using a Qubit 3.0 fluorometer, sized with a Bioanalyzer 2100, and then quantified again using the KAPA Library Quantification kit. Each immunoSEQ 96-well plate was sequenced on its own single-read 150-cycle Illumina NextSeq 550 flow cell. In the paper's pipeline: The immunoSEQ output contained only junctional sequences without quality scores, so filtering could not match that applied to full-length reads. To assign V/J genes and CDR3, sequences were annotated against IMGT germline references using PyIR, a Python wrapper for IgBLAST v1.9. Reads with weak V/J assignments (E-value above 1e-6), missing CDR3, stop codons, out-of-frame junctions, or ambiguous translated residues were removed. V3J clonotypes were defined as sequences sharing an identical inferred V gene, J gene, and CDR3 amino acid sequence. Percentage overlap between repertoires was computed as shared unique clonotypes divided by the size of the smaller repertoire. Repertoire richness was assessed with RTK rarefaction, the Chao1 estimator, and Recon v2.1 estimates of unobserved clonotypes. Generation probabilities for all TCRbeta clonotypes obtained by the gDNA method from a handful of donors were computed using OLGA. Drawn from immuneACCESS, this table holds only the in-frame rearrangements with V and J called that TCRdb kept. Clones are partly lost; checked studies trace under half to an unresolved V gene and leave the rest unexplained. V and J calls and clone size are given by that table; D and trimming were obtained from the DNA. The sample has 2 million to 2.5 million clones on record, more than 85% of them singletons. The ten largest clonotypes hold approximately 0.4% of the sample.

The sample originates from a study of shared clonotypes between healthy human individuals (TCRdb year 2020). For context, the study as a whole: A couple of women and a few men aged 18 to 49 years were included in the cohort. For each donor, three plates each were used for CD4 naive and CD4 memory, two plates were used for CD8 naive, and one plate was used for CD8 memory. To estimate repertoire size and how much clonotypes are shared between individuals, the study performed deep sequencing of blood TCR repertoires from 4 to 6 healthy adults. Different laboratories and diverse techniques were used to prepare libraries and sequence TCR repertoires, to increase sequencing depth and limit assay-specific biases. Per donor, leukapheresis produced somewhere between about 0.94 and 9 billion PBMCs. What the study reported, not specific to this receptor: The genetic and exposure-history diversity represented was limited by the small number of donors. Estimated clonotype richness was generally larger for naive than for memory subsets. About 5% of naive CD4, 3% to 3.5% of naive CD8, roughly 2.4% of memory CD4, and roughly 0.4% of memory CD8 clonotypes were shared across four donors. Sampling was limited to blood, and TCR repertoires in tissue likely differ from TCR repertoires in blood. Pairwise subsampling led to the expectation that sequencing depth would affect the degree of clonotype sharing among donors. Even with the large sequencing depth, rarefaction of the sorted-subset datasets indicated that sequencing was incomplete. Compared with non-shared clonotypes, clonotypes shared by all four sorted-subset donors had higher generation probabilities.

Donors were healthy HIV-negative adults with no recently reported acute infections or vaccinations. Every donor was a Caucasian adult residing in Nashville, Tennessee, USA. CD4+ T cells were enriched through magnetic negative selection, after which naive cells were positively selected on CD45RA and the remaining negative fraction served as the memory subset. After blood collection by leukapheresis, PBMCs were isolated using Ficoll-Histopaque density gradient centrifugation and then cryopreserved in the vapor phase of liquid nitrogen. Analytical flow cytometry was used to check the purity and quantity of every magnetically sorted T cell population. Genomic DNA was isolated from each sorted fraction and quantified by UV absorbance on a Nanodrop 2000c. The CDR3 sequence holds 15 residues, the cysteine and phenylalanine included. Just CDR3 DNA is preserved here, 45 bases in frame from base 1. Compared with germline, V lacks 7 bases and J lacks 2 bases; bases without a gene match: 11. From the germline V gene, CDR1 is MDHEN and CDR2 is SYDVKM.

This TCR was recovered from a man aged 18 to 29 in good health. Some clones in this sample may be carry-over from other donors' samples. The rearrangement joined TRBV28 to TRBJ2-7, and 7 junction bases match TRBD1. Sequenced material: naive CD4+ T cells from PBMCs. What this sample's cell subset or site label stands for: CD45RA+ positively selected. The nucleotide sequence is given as TGTGCCAGCACGCAAAGACAGGGAGATACCTACGAGCAGTACTTC. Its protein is CASTQRQGDTYEQYF.